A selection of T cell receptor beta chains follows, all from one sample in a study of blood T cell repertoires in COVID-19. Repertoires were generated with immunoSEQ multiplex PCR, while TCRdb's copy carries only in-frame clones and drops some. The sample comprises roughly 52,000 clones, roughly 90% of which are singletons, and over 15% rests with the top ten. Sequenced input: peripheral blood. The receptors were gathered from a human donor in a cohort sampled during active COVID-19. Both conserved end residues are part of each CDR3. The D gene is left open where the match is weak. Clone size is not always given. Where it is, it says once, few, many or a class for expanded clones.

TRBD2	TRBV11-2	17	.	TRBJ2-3	TGTGCCAGCAGCTTAGGTCCCGGGACTAGCAAGATATATACGCAGTATTTT	CASSLGPGTSKIYTQYF
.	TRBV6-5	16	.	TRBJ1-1	TGTGCCAGCAGTTACTCCATTGAGGCCAGTAACACTGAAGCTTTCTTT	CASSYSIEASNTEAFF
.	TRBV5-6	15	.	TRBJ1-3	TGTGCCAGCAGCTTACAGGGTTCTGGTGGAAACACCATATATTTT	CASSLQGSGGNTIYF
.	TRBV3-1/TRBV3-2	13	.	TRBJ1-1	TGTGCCAGCAGCCATGACCGGGGGACTGAAGCTTTCTTT	CASSHDRGTEAFF
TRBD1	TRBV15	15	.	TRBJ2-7	TGTGCCACCAGCAGAGGGTTCAGGGGGATCTACGAGCAGTACTTC	CATSRGFRGIYEQYF
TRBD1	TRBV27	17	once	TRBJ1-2	TGTGCCAGCAGTCCAAGACAGGGTCGTGAACGGGGCTATGGCTACACCTTC	CASSPRQGRERGYGYTF
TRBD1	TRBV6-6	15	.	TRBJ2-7	TGTGCCAGCAGTTCCCTCGGGACAGGGGCCTACGAGCAGTACTTC	CASSSLGTGAYEQYF
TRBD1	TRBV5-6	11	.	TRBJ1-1	TGTGCCAGCAGCTGGACAGGGGAAGCTTTCTTT	CASSWTGEAFF
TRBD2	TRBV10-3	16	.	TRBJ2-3	TGTGCCATCAGAACTAGCGGGGGGGCTTTTACAGATACGCAGTATTTT	CAIRTSGGAFTDTQYF
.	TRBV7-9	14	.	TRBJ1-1	TGTGCCAGCAGCTTAGGGGGACAAACTACTGAAGCTTTCTTT	CASSLGGQTTEAFF
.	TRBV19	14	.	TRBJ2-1	TGTGCCAGTAGTACCGGGGACACCTACAATGAGCAGTTCTTC	CASSTGDTYNEQFF
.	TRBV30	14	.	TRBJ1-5	TGTGCCTGGAGTGTAATACAGGTCAATCAGCCCCAACATTTT	CAWSVIQVNQPQHF
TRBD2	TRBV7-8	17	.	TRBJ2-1	TGTGCCAGCAGCCACCAACTTAGCGGGAGGGCTTACAATGAGCAGTTCTTC	CASSHQLSGRAYNEQFF
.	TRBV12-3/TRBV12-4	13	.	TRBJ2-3	TGTGCCAGCAGTCCCGGGAACGGGTATACGCAGTATTTT	CASSPGNGYTQYF
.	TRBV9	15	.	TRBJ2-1	TGTGCCAGCAGCGAAAGCGGAAGCTCCTACAATGAGCAGTTCTTC	CASSESGSSYNEQFF
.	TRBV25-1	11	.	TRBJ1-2	TGTGCCAGCAGTCGGGGGTACGGCTACACCTTC	CASSRGYGYTF
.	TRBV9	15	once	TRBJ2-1	TGTGCCAGCAGCGTAGGCCTAACCAACCTCGGTGAGCAGTTCTTC	CASSVGLTNLGEQFF
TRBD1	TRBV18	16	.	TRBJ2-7	TGTGCCAGCTCACCTTTTGGACAGGGGGCTTCCTACGAGCAGTACTTC	CASSPFGQGASYEQYF
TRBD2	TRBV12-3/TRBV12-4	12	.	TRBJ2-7	TGTGCCAGCAGTTTCGGGGGGAACGAGCAGTACTTC	CASSFGGNEQYF
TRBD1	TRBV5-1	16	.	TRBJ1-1	TGCGCCAGCAGCTTGTCGTCGGCAGGGGGGCTCACTGAAGCTTTCTTT	CASSLSSAGGLTEAFF
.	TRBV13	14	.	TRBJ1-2	TGTGCCAGCAGCTTAGGGCGGCGGGGGGGAGGCTACACCTTC	CASSLGRRGGGYTF
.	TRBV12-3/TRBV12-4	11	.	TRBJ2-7	TGTGCCAGTGGCAGGTCCTACGAGCAGTACTTC	CASGRSYEQYF
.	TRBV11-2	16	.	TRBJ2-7	TGTGCCAGCAGCTTAGGTTTTTCGGGGGGCATTTACGAGCAGTACTTC	CASSLGFSGGIYEQYF
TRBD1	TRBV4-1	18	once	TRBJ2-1	TGCGCCAGCAGCCAACCGGATCCCGGGACAGCGGACTACAATGAGCAGTTCTTC	CASSQPDPGTADYNEQFF
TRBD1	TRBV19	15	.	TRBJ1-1	TGTGCCAGTAGTATAGATGACAGGGGAGTCACTGAAGCTTTCTTT	CASSIDDRGVTEAFF
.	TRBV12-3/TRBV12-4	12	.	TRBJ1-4	TGTGCCAGCAGTAAGGACGGGGGAAAACTGTTTTTT	CASSKDGGKLFF
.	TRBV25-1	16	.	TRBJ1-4	TGTGCCAGCAGTGAACCCGGTGGGGGGGCTAATGAAAAACTGTTTTTT	CASSEPGGGANEKLFF
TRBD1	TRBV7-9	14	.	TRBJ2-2	TGTGCCAGCATCCGTTTTACAGGGGCCGGGGAGCTGTTTTTT	CASIRFTGAGELFF
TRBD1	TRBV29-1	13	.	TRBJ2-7	TGCAGCGTTGGAGAGGACAGGAACTACGAGCAGTACTTC	CSVGEDRNYEQYF
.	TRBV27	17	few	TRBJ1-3	TGTGCCAGCGGGGGAGGATCAGGTCAAACGTTCGGAAACACCATATATTTT	CASGGGSGQTFGNTIYF
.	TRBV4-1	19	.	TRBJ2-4	TGCGCCAGCAGCCAAGATGGGGTTTCGAGGACTTTAGCCAAAAACATTCAGTACTTC	CASSQDGVSRTLAKNIQYF
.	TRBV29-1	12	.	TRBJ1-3	TGCAGCGTTTCAGGGGATGGAAACACCATATATTTT	CSVSGDGNTIYF
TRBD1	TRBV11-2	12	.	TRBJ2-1	TGTGCCAGCAGCTTTCAGGGGGTTGAGCAGTTCTTC	CASSFQGVEQFF
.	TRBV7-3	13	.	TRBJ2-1	TGTGCCAGCAGCTTCGGGGGAAACAATGAGCAGTTCTTC	CASSFGGNNEQFF
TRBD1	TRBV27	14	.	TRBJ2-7	TGTGCCAGCAGCAGAAAGACAGGGGGATACGAGCAGTACTTC	CASSRKTGGYEQYF
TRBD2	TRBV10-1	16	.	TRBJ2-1	TGCGCCAGCAGCCTCCTGGCTAGCGGGGGGGGCGGAGAGCAGTTCTTC	CASSLLASGGGGEQFF
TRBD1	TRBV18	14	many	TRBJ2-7	TGTGCCAGCTCACCTAGCCAGGGGGTCTACGAGCAGTACTTC	CASSPSQGVYEQYF
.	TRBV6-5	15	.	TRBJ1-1	TGTGCCAGCACCCCTAGTACGGCAGGGTACACTGAAGCTTTCTTT	CASTPSTAGYTEAFF
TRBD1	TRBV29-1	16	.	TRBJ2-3	TGCAGCGTGCAAAGGACAGGAGCGTTAGGGACAGATACGCAGTATTTT	CSVQRTGALGTDTQYF
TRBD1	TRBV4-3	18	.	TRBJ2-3	TGCGCCAGCCTTGCTAAACACACGACAGGGGGGAGCACAGATACGCAGTATTTT	CASLAKHTTGGSTDTQYF
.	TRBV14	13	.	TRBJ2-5	TGTGCCAGCAGCCCTGGACAACTAGAGACCCAGTACTTC	CASSPGQLETQYF
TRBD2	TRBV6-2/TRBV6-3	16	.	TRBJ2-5	TGTGCCAGCAGTCGCCGACTAGCGGGGGGGGCAGAGACCCAGTACTTC	CASSRRLAGGAETQYF
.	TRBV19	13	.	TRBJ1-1	TGTGCCAGTAGTATCAACGGGGTTGGTGAAGCTTTCTTT	CASSINGVGEAFF
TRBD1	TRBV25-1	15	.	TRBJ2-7	TGTGCCAGCAGTGAAATAGGACAGGGCAGCTACGAGCAGTACTTC	CASSEIGQGSYEQYF
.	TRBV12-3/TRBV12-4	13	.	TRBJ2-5	TGTGCCAGCAGGGAGGGCTACCAAGAGACCCAGTACTTC	CASREGYQETQYF
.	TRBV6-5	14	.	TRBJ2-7	TGTGCCAGCAGTTACTCGGAGGGACCCTACGAGCAGTACTTC	CASSYSEGPYEQYF
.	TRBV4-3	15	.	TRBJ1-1	TGCGCCAGCAGCCAAGATAGAACAGGGCCCTTGGCTGCTTTCTTT	CASSQDRTGPLAAFF
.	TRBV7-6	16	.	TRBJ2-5	TGTGCCAGCAGCAAGGCAGGGGGGACCACTCAAGAGACCCAGTACTTC	CASSKAGGTTQETQYF
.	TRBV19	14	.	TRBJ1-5	TGTGCCAGTAGTACCAGGGGTGGGGATCAGCCCCAGCATTTT	CASSTRGGDQPQHF
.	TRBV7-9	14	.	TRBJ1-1	TGTGCCAGCAGCTTAGGAGGGGGTCGGACTGAAGCTTTCTTT	CASSLGGGRTEAFF
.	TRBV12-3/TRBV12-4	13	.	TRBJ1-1	TGTGCCAGCAGTTGGCCAGGGTTCCCTGAAGCTTTCTTT	CASSWPGFPEAFF
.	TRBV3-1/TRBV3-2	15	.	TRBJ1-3	TGTGCCAGCAGCCAACCGGCGGGGCCAGGAAACACCATATATTTT	CASSQPAGPGNTIYF
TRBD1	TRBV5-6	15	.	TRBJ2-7	TGTGCCAGCAGCTTGGGACAGGGCAACTCCTACGAGCAGTACTTC	CASSLGQGNSYEQYF
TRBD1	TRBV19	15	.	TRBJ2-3	TGTGCCAGTAGTGCAGGACAGGGGAGGGGAGATACGCAGTATTTT	CASSAGQGRGDTQYF
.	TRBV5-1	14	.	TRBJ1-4	TGCGCCAGCAGCTTGGTCGGGGGGCGGGAAAAACTGTTTTTT	CASSLVGGREKLFF
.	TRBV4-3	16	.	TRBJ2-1	TGCGCCAGCAGCCAAGAAAGAGCGCAGGGCTTCGATGAGCAGTTCTTC	CASSQERAQGFDEQFF
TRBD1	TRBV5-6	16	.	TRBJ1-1	TGTGCCAGCAGCTTGGTTGCGAGACAGGGGATAAATGAAGCTTTCTTT	CASSLVARQGINEAFF